This T cell receptor beta chain came from a study of CD8 T cells in Susac syndrome. CDR3 length: 12 residues. Losses at the gene ends were 2 bases for V and 11 bases for J; bases not matched to a gene: 4. Germline V lookup: CDR1 GTSNPN, CDR2 SVGIG (reference sequence). RNA in amounts of roughly 0.5 to 1 ug was reverse transcribed with random hexamers. MiXCR, applied by TCRdb to the immunoSEQ multiplex PCR reads, yields one record per CDR3 protein. The table lists around 150,000 distinct CDR3 sequences, around 94% of them singletons. Sample: CD4+ T cells from PBMCs. The receptor was isolated from a human donor in good health. V gene TRBV30 combines with J gene TRBJ2-3; 10 bases map to TRBD1. Written as DNA, the CDR3 is TGTGCCTGGAGTACGACAGGGGGCGGGCAGTATTTT. It yields the protein CAWSTTGGGQYF. Based on the CDR3 plus reference TRBV30 and TRBJ2-3, the full variable domain is SQTIHQWPATLVQPVGSPLSLECTVEGTSNPNLYWYRQAAGRGLQLLFYSVGIGQISSEVPQNLSASRPQDRQFILSSKKLLLSDSGFYLCAWSTTGGGQYFGPGTRLTVL.